This T cell receptor (beta chain) was retrieved from a study of CD8+ T cells in alopecia areata. RNA extraction was followed by reverse transcription into cDNA, which acted as the sequencing template. Clones were sequenced by immunoSEQ multiplex PCR, and TCRdb holds only the in-frame ones, with some missing. The sample lists some 200,000 clones, 59% occurring once. Trimming stripped 3 bases from V and 9 bases from J, with 12 bases between. Germline CDR1 SEHNR, CDR2 FQNEAQ (reference sequence). The CDR3 runs to 13 residues. The TCR was taken from a human donor with alopecia areata. The J gene is TRBJ2-1, the V gene TRBV7-9, with no clear D. The source material was CD4+ T cells sorted from blood, sampled at week 0. CDR3 nucleotide sequence: TGTGCCAGCAGCTTCCCGTATTTAGGTGAGCAGTTCTTC. Residues: CASSFPYLGEQFF.